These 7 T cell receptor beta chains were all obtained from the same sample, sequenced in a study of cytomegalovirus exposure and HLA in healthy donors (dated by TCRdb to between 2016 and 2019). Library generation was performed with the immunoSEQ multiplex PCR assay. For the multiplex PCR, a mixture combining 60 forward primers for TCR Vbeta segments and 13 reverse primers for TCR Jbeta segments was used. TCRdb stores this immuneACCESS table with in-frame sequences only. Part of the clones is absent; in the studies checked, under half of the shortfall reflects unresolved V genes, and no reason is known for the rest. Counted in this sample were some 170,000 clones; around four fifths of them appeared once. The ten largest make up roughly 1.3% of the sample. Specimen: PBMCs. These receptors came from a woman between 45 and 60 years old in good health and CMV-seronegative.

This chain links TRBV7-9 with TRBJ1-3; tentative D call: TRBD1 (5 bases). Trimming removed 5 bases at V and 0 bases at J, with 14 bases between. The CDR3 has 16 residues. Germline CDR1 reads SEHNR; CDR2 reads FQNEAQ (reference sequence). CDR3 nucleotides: TGTGCCAGCAGCAGGACACCGCGAGACTCTGGAAACACCATATATTTT. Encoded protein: CASSRTPRDSGNTIYF.

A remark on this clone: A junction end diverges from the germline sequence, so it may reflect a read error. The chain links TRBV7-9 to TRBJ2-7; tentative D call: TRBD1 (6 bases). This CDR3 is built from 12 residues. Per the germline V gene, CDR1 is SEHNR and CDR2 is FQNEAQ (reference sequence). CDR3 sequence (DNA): TGTTCCAGCAGCCTACAGGGTTACGAGCAGTACTTC. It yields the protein CSSSLQGYEQYF.

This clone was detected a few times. CDR3 residues: CASHRDRGNTEAFF. The CDR3, as DNA: TGTGCCAGCCACCGGGACAGGGGGAACACTGAAGCTTTCTTT. The chain carries TRBV19 and TRBJ1-1, with 10 bases identical to TRBD1. The length of the CDR3 is 14 residues. Trimming cost V 9 bases and J 1 base; bases outside gene matches: 5. Looked up from germline, CDR1 is LNHDA and CDR2 is SQIVND (reference sequence).

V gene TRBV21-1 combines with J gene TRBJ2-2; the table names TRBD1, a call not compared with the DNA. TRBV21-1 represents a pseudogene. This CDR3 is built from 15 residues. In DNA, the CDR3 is TGTGCCAGCAGCGTCCGGGACACGGTCACCGGGGAGCTGTTTTTT. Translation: CASSVRDTVTGELFF.

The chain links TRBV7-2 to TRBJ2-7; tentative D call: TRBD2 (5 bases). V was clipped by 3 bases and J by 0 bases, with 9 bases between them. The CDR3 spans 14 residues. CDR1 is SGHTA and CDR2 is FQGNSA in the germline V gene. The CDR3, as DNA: TGTGCCAGCAGCTTTAACGGACTCTCCTACGAGCAGTACTTC. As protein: CASSFNGLSYEQYF.

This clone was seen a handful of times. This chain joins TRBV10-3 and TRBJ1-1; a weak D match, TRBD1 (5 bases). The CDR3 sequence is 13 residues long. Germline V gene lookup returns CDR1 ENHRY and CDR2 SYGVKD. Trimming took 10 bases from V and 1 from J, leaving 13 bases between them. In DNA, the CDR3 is TGTGCCACTAAGACAGAAAAGAACACTGAAGCTTTCTTT. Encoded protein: CATKTEKNTEAFF.

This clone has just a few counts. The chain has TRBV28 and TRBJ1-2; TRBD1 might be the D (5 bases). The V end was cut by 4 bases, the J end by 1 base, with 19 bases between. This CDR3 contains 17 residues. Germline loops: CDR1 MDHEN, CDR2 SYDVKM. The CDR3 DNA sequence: TGTGCCAGCAGTTACGAGCTGACAGTGCCGATTAACTATGGCTACACCTTC. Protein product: CASSYELTVPINYGYTF.